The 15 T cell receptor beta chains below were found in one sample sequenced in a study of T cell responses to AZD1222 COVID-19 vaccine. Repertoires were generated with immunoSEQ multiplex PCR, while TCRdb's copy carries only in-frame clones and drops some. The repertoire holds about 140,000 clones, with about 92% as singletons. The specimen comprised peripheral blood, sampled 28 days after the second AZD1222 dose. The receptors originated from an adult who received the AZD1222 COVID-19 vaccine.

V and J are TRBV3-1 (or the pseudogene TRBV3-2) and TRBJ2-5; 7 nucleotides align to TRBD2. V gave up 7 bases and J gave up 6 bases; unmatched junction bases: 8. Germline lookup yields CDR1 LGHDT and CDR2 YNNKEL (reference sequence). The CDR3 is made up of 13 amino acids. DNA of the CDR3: TGTGCCAGCATAATGGGAGGGACGCAGACCCAGTACTTC. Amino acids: CASIMGGTQTQYF.

Here the CDR3 reads CASSSPHRGIHTEAFF. The CDR3 bases are TGTGCCAGCAGCTCACCCCACAGGGGTATACACACTGAAGCTTTCTTT. The rearrangement uses TRBV11-1 and TRBJ1-1, with 7 bases identical to TRBD1. CDR1 and CDR2 from the germline V gene are SGHAT and FQDESV (reference sequence). The V and J ends lost 4 bases and 3 bases, in that order; junction bases with no gene match: 11. The length of the CDR3 is 16 residues. The whole variable domain, filled in from reference TRBV11-1 and TRBJ1-1, reads EAEVAQSPRYKITEKSQAVAFWCDPISGHATLYWYRQILGQGPELLVQFQDESVVDDSQLPKDRFSAERLKGVDSTLKIQPAELGDSAMYLCASSSPHRGIHTEAFFGQGTRLTVV.

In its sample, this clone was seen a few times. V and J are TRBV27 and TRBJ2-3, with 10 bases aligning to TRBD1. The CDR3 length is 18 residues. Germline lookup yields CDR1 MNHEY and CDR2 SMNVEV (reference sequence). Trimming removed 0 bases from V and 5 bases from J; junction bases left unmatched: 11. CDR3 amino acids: CASSLSPYGTGDLDTQYF. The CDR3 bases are TGTGCCAGCAGTTTATCCCCCTACGGGACAGGGGATTTAGATACGCAGTATTTT.

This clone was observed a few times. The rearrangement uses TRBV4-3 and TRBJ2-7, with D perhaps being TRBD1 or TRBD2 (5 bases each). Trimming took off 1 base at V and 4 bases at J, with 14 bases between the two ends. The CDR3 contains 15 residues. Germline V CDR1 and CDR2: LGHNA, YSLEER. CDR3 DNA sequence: TGCGCCAGCAGCCAAGCTTTTGAGAGGGGTTACGAGCAGTACTTC. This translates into CASSQAFERGYEQYF.

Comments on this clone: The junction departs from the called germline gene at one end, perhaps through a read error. The CDR3 loop is CASSTPYSGWEQFF. CDR3 in DNA: TGTGCCAGCTCAACACCTTACTCAGGGTGGGAGCAGTTCTTC. V is TRBV18 and J is TRBJ2-1, with TRBD1 as a possible D gene (5 bases). Germline CDR1 reads KGHSH; CDR2 reads LQKENI. This CDR3 is built from 14 residues.

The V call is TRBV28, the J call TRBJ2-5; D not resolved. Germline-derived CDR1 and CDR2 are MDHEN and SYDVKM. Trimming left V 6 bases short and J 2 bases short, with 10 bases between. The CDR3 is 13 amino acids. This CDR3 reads CASRETGQETQYF. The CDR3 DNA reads TGTGCCAGCAGAGAGACTGGACAAGAGACCCAGTACTTC. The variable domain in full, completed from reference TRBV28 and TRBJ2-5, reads DVKVTQSSRYLVKRTGEKVFLECVQDMDHENMFWYRQDPGLGLRLIYFSYDVKMKEKGDIPEGYSVSREKKERFSLILESASTNQTSMYLCASRETGQETQYFGPGTRLLVL.

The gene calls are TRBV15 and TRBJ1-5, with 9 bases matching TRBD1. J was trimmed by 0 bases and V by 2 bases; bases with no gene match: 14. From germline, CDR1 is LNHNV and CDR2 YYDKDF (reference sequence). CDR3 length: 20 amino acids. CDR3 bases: TGTGCCACCAGCAGAATACCGGGACAGGGACCCCATCTTAGCAATCAGCCCCAGCATTTT. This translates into CATSRIPGQGPHLSNQPQHF.

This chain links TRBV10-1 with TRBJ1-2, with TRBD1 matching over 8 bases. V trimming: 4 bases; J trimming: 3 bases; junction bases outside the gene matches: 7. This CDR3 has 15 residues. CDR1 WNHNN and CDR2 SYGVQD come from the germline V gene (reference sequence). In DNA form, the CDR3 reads TGCGCCAGCAGTGCAACCCAGGGGGCGGACTATGGCTACACCTTC. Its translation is CASSATQGADYGYTF.

The CDR3 loop reads CAWSPEIGTPYSYEQYF. CDR3 DNA: TGTGCCTGGAGTCCTGAAATCGGGACACCTTACTCCTACGAGCAGTACTTC. V gene TRBV30 combines with J gene TRBJ2-7, with D possibly matching TRBD1 (6 bases). Germline V lookup: CDR1 GTSNPN, CDR2 SVGIG (reference sequence). The CDR3 has 17 residues. Trimming stripped 2 bases from V and 0 bases from J, with 20 bases between.

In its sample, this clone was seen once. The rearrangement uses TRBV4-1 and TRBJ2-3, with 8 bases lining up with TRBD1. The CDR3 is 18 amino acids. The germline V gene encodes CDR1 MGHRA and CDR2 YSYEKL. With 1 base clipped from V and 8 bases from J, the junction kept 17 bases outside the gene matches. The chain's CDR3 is CASSQVTRSDRGRVTQYF. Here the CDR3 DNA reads TGCGCCAGCAGCCAAGTTACTAGGAGCGACAGGGGAAGGGTTACGCAGTATTTT.

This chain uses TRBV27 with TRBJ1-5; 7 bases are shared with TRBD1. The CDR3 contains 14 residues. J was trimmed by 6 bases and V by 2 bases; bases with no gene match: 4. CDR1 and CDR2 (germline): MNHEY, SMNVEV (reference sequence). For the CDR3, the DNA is TGTGCCAGCAGTTTAAACAGGGGCAGTCAGCCCCAGCATTTT. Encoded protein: CASSLNRGSQPQHF.

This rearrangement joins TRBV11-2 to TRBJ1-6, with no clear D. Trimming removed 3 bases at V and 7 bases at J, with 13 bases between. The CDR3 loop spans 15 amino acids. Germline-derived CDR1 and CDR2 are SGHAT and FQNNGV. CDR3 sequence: CASSLEIGPNSPLHF. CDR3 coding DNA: TGTGCCAGCAGCTTGGAGATCGGGCCAAATTCACCCCTCCACTTT.

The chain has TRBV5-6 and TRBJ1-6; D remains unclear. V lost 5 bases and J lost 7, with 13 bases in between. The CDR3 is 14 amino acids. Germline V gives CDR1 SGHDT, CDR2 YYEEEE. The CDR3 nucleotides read TGTGCCAGCAGTTTCCGTTCTGGCAATTCACCCCTCCACTTT. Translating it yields CASSFRSGNSPLHF.

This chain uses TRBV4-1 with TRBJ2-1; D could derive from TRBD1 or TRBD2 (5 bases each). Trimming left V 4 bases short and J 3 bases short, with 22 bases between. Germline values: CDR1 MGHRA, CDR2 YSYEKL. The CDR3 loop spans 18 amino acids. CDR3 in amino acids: CASSPGPLTEQIYNEQFF. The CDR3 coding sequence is TGCGCCAGCAGCCCGGGGCCGTTAACAGAACAAATCTACAATGAGCAGTTCTTC.

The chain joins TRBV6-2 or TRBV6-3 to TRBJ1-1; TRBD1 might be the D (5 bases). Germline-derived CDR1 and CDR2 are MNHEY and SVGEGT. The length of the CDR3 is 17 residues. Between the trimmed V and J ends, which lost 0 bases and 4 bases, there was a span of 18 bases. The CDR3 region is CASSYSFGDGRSTEAFF. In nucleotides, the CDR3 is TGTGCCAGCAGTTACTCATTTGGGGACGGAAGGAGCACTGAAGCTTTCTTT.